This TCR beta chain was recovered during a study of breast tumors, draining lymph nodes, adjacent tissues. Notes on the study in general: Luminal-like breast cancer showed significantly higher tumor–nontumor repertoire similarity than basal-like. The data were judged consistent with most tumor T cells coming from lymph node and expanding in tumor.

Note on this clonotype: Its target is not known. Mismatch with germline at one junction end may stem from a read error.

Using its own MiXCR run on the multiplex PCR reads, TCRdb lists one record per CDR3 protein. The repertoire holds under 250,000 distinct CDR3 sequences, approximately 29% seen once, with approximately 1.5% in the top ten. Germline CDR1 is SEHNR and CDR2 is FQNEAQ (reference sequence). This CDR3 is built from 15 residues. Axillary draining lymph nodes of breast cancer patients supplied the node samples. This sequence originates from a female donor with breast cancer. Some clones in this sample may be carry-over from other donors' samples. The sample taken for sequencing was axillary lymph node tissue. This chain links TRBV7-9 with TRBJ1-2; D call uncertain. CDR3 in amino acids: CASSLPPRGTYGYPF. The CDR3 nucleotides read TGTGCCAGCAGCCTACCCCCCCGGGGAACATATGGCTACCCCTTC.